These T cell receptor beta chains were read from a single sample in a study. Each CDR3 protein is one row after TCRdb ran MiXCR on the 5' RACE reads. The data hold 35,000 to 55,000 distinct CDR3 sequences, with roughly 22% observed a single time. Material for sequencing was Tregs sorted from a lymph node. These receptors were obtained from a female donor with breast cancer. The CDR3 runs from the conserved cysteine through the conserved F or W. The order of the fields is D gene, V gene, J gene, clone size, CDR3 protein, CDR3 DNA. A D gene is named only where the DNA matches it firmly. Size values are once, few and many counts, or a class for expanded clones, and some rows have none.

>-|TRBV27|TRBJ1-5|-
CASSSLYRRGNQPQHF
TGTGCCAGCAGTTCCTTATACCGCCGGGGCAATCAGCCCCAGCATTTT
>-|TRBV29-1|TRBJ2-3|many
CSVEWFGRGTDTQYF
TGCAGCGTTGAATGGTTCGGACGGGGTACAGATACGCAGTATTTT
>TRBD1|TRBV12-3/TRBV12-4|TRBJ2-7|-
CANSPSRDSYSYEQYF
TGTGCCAACAGTCCGTCCCGGGACAGCTACTCCTACGAGCAGTACTTC
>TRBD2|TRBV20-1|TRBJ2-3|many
CSANPPQAGVRDTQYF
TGCAGTGCTAACCCTCCTCAAGCGGGAGTGAGAGATACGCAGTATTTT
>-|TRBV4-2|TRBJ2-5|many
CASSRAETQYF
TGTGCCAGCAGCCGTGCGGAGACCCAGTACTTC
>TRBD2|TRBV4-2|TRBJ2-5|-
CASSQDGTSGAQETQYF
TGTGCCAGCAGCCAAGATGGGACTAGCGGGGCGCAAGAGACCCAGTACTTC
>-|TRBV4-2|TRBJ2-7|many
CASSQEGRLTLYEQYF
TGTGCCAGCAGCCAAGAAGGGAGACTAACATTATACGAGCAGTACTTC
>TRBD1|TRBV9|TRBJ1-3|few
CASGAGTGPDTIYF
TGTGCCAGCGGCGCAGGGACAGGGCCAGACACCATATATTTT
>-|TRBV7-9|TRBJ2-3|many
CASGPTDTQYF
TGTGCCAGCGGCCCTACAGATACGCAGTATTTT
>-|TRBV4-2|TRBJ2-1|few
CASSQDLSSYNEQFF
TGTGCCAGCAGCCAAGACTTGAGCTCCTACAATGAGCAGTTCTTC
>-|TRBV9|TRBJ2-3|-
CASGVRFGSTDTQYF
TGTGCCAGCGGCGTAAGGTTCGGCAGCACAGATACGCAGTATTTT
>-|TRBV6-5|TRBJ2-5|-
CASSLNHQETQYF
TGTGCCAGCAGTCTCAACCACCAAGAGACCCAGTACTTC
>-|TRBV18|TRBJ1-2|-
CASSPGDYGYTF
TGTGCCAGCTCACCAGGGGACTATGGCTACACCTTC
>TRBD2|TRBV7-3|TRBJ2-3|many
CASSLWGGGTDTQYF
TGTGCCAGCAGCTTATGGGGCGGGGGAACAGATACGCAGTATTTT
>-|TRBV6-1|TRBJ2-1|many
CASSEPQLSYYNEQFF
TGTGCCAGCAGTGAACCCCAACTTTCCTATTACAATGAGCAGTTCTTC
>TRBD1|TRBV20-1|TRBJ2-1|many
CSARDPTGYNEQFF
TGCAGTGCTAGAGACCCGACAGGGTACAATGAGCAGTTCTTC
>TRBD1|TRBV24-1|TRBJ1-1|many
CATSQGQGGTEAFF
TGTGCCACCAGCCAAGGACAGGGAGGGACTGAAGCTTTCTTT
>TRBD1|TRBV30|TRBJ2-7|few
CAWSPGTALSYEQYF
TGTGCCTGGAGTCCCGGGACAGCCCTCTCCTACGAGCAGTACTTC
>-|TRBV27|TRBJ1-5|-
CASSFLGASQPQHF
TGTGCCAGCAGTTTTTTGGGGGCGAGTCAGCCCCAGCATTTT
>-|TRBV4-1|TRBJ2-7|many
CASSQGLQEEQYF
TGCGCCAGCAGCCAAGGGCTCCAAGAGGAGCAGTACTTC
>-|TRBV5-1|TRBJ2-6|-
CASSLEFGEGGSGANVLTF
TGTGCCAGCAGCTTGGAATTCGGGGAAGGAGGGTCTGGGGCCAACGTCCTGACTTTC
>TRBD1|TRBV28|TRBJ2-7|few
CASRTPGQGAYEQYF
TGTGCCAGCAGGACCCCGGGACAGGGGGCCTACGAGCAGTACTTC
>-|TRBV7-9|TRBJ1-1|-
CASSFGISTEAFF
TGTGCCAGCAGCTTTGGGATTTCCACTGAAGCTTTCTTT
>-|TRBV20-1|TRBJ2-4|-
CSARDSEHSNIQYF
TGCAGTGCTAGAGACTCGGAACATTCAAACATTCAGTACTTC
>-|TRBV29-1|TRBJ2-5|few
CSAYFRGGETQYF
TGCAGCGCATACTTCAGGGGTGGCGAGACCCAGTACTTC
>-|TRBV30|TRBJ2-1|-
CAWTRDSEQFF
TGTGCCTGGACTCGGGACTCCGAGCAGTTCTTC
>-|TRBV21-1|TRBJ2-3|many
CASSKVFSAGGSTDTQYF
TGTGCCAGCAGCAAAGTTTTTTCAGCGGGAGGAAGCACAGATACGCAGTATTTT
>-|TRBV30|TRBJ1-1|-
CAWSRAVNTEAFF
TGTGCCTGGAGTCGGGCGGTGAACACTGAAGCTTTCTTT
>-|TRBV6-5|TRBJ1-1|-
CASSYSGGNTEAFF
TGTGCCAGCAGTTACTCAGGAGGGAACACTGAAGCTTTCTTT
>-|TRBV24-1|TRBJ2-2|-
CATSVLWVSSTGELFF
TGTGCCACCAGTGTCTTGTGGGTTTCTTCGACCGGGGAGCTGTTTTTT
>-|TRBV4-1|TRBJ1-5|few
CASSYQGELSNQPQHF
TGCGCCAGCAGCTACCAGGGAGAACTTAGCAATCAGCCCCAGCATTTT
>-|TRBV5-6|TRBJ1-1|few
CASSLWAGELEAFF
TGTGCCAGCAGCTTGTGGGCAGGGGAACTTGAAGCTTTCTTT
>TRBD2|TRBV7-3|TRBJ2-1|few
CASSSMTSPNEQFF
TGTGCCAGCAGCTCGATGACTAGCCCTAATGAGCAGTTCTTC
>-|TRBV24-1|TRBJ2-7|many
CATSDGLGQYF
TGTGCCACCAGTGACGGTCTAGGGCAGTACTTC
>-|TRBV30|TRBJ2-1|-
CARGSRGNEQFF
TGTGCCAGAGGGAGCAGGGGAAATGAGCAGTTCTTC
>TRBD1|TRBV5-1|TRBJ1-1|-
CASSLRQGTTEAFF
TGCGCCAGCAGCTTGCGACAGGGTACCACTGAAGCTTTCTTT
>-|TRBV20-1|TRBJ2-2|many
CSARDPTTWELFF
TGCAGTGCTAGAGATCCAACCACGTGGGAGCTGTTTTTT